This T cell receptor (beta chain) was identified in a study of shared clonotypes between healthy human individuals (dated by TCRdb to about 2020). Background on the whole study: The cohort included three men and a couple of women between 18 and 49 years of age. For each donor, three plates each were used for CD4 naive and CD4 memory, two plates were used for CD8 naive, and one plate was used for CD8 memory. To estimate repertoire size and how much clonotypes are shared between individuals, the study performed deep sequencing of blood TCR repertoires from a handful of healthy adults. To increase sequencing depth and limit assay-specific biases, different laboratories used diverse techniques to prepare libraries and sequence TCR repertoires. Between about 0.8 and 9 billion PBMCs per donor were obtained by leukapheresis.

Donors were healthy HIV-negative adults with no recently reported acute infections or vaccinations. Every donor was a Caucasian adult living in Nashville, Tennessee, USA. CD4+ T cells were enriched by magnetic negative selection, after which naive cells were positively selected on CD45RA and the negative fraction was taken as the memory subset. After blood collection by leukapheresis, PBMCs were isolated using Ficoll-Histopaque density gradient centrifugation and then cryopreserved in the vapor phase of liquid nitrogen. Analytical flow cytometry was used to check the purity and quantity of every magnetically sorted T cell population. Genomic DNA was isolated from each sorted fraction and quantified by UV absorbance on a Nanodrop 2000c. Worth noting for this clone: Its antigen is still unknown. No much larger clone is present one base from it, and per-base qualities are unavailable.

Using the deep immunoSEQ assay, multiplex PCR amplified TCR CDR3 regions from genomic DNA. Extracted genomic DNA from each cell subset was distributed evenly across all wells of several immunoSEQ 96-well plates, and each plate was treated as a replicate. For sorted subsets, roughly 0.2 ug genomic DNA, equal to 30,000 or so T cell genomes, was loaded into each replicate PCR. The purified libraries were quantified using a Qubit 3.0 fluorometer, sized with a Bioanalyzer 2100, and then quantified again using the KAPA Library Quantification kit. A separate single-read 150-cycle Illumina NextSeq 550 flow cell was used to sequence each immunoSEQ 96-well plate. As for the authors' bioinformatics: Because only junctional sequences without quality scores were contained in the immunoSEQ output, filtering matching that applied to full-length reads could not be performed. Sequences were annotated with PyIR, a Python wrapper for IgBLAST v1.9, and V/J genes and CDR3 were assigned using IMGT germline references. Any read was removed if the V/J assignment was weak (E-value above 1e-6), the CDR3 was missing, or the read contained stop codons, out-of-frame junctions, or ambiguous translated residues. V3J clonotypes were defined by identical inferred V gene, J gene, and CDR3 amino acid sequence. Percentage overlap between repertoires was calculated by dividing the number of shared unique clonotypes by the size of the smaller repertoire. Three approaches were used to assess repertoire richness: RTK rarefaction, the Chao1 estimator, and Recon v2.1 estimates of unobserved clonotypes. Generation probabilities were computed with OLGA for all TCRbeta clonotypes obtained by the gDNA method from several donors. Here the immuneACCESS table is served through TCRdb, limited to in-frame sequences with V and J called. Missing clones are a known gap in these copies; in checked studies unresolved V genes cover under half, and the rest lacks a known reason. V, J and clone size reflect that table, while D and trimming were determined from the DNA. For this sample there are over 1.5 million clones; about 98% appear just once. About 0.4% of the sample lies in the top ten.

The paper's findings and limits, for the study overall: Pairwise subsampling indicated that sequencing depth was expected to affect the degree of clonotype sharing among donors. Across a few donors, approximately 4.9% of naive CD4, around 3.5% of naive CD8, about 2% of memory CD4, and under 0.45% of memory CD8 clonotypes were shared. Incomplete sequencing was indicated by rarefaction of sorted-subset datasets, despite the large sequencing depth. Only blood was sampled, and tissue TCR repertoires likely differ from those in blood. The genetic and exposure-history diversity represented was limited by the small number of donors. Naive subsets generally had larger estimated clonotype richness than memory subsets. Clonotypes shared by all four sorted-subset donors showed higher generation probabilities than non-shared clonotypes.

This receptor was obtained from a man under 40 in good health. Source material: naive CD4+ T cells sorted from blood. The cell subset or site tag for this specimen amounts to: CD45RA+ positively selected.

The DNA sequence is given as TGTGCCAGCAGTGAAAGGGGGGACAGGCAGAACACTGAAGCTTTCTTT. Its protein product is CASSERGDRQNTEAFF. The rearrangement joined TRBV2 to TRBJ1-1; 8 middle bases align to TRBD1. Inclusive of the bounding cysteine and phenylalanine, the CDR3 is 16 residues long. Here the CDR3 DNA is all that survives: 48 bases in frame from base 1. CDR1 SNHLY and CDR2 FYNNEI are derived from the germline V gene. Compared with germline, V lacks 2 bases and J lacks 1 base; bases without a gene match: 6.